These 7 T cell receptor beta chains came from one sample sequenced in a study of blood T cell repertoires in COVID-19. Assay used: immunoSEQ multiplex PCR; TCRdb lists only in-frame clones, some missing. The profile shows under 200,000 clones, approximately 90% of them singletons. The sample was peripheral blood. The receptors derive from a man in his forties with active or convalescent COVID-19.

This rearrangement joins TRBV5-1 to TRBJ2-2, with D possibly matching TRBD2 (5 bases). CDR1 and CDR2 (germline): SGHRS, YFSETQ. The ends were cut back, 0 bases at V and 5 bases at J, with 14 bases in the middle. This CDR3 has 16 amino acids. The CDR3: CASSLDPTSGTGELFF. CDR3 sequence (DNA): TGCGCCAGCAGCTTGGACCCTACCTCGGGGACCGGGGAGCTGTTTTTT.

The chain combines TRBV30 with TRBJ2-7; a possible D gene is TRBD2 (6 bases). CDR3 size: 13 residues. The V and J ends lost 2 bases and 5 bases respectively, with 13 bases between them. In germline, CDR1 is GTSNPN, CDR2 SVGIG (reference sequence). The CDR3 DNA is TGTGCCTGGAGTCGGGGGAGGTACGACGAGCAGTACTTC. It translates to CAWSRGRYDEQYF.

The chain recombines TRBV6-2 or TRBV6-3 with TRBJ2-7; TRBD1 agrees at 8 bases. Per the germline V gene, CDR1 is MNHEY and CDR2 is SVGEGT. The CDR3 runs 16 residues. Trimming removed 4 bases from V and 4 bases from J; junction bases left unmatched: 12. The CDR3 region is CASSSPWTGSLYEQYF. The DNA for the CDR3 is TGTGCCAGCAGTTCACCTTGGACAGGGAGTTTGTACGAGCAGTACTTC.

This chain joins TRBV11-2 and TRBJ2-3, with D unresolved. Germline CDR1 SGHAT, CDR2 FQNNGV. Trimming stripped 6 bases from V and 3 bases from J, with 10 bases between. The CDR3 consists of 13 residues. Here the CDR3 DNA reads TGTGCCAGCAGACTACCCCTAACAGATACGCAGTATTTT. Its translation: CASRLPLTDTQYF. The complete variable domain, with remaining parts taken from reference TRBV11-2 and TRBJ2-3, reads EAGVAQSPRYKIIEKRQSVAFWCNPISGHATLYWYQQILGQGPKLLIQFQNNGVVDDSQLPKDRFSAERLKGVDSTLKIQPAKLEDSAVYLCASRLPLTDTQYFGPGTRLTVL.

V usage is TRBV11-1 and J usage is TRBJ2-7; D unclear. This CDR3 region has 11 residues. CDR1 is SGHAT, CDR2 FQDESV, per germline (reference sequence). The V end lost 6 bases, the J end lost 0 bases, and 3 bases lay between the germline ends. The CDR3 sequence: CASSISYEQYF. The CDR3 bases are TGTGCCAGCAGTATCTCCTACGAGCAGTACTTC.

For the CDR3, the DNA is TGTGCCAGCAGTGTCGGGCTAGCGGGAGGCGAGCAGTACTTC. It codes for CASSVGLAGGEQYF. V usage is TRBV28 and J usage is TRBJ2-7; 11 bases align to TRBD2. Trimming cost V 5 bases and J 6 bases; bases outside gene matches: 6. In germline, CDR1 is MDHEN, CDR2 SYDVKM. The CDR3 sequence is 14 residues long.

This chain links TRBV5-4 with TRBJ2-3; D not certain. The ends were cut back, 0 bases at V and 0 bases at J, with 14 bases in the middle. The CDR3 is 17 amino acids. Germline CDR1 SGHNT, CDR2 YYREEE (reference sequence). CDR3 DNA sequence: TGTGCCAGCAGCTTGGCCCTCAGGTCCTCTAGCACAGATACGCAGTATTTT. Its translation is CASSLALRSSSTDTQYF.